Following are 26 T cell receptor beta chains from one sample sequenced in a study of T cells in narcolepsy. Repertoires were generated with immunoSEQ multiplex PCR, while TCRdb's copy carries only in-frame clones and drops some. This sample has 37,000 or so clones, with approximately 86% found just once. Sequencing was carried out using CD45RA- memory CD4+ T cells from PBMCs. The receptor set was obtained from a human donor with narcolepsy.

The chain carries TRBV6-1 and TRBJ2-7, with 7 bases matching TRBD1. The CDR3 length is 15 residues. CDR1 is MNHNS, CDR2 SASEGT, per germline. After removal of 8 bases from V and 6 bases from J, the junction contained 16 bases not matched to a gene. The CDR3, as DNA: TGTGCCAGCCTTCTAGGAAGACAGGGATCAGGCGAGCAGTACTTC. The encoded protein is CASLLGRQGSGEQYF.

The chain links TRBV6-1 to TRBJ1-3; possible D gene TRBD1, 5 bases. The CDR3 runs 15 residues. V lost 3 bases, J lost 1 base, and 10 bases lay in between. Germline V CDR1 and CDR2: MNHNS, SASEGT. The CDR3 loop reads CASSDRASSGNTIYF. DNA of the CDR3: TGTGCCAGCAGTGACAGGGCGTCTTCTGGAAACACCATATATTTT.

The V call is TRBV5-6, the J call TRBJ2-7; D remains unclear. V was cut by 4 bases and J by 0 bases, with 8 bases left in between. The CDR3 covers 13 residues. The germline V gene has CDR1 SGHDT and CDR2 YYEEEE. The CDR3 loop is CASSPDTSYEQYF. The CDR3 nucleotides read TGTGCCAGCAGCCCTGACACCTCCTACGAGCAGTACTTC.

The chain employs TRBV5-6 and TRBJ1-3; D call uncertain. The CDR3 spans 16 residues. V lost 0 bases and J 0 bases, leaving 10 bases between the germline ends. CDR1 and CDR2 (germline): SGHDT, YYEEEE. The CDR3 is CASSLAALSSGNTIYF. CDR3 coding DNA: TGTGCCAGCAGCTTGGCAGCCCTGAGCTCTGGAAACACCATATATTTT.

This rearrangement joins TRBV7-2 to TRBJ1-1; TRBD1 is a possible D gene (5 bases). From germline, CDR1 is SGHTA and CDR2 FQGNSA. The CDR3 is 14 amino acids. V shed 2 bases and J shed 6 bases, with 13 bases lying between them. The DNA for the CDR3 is TGTGCCAGCAGCTTAAGGGGATCAGTGGCTGAAGCTTTCTTT. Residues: CASSLRGSVAEAFF. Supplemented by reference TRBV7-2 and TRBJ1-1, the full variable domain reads GAGVSQSPSNKVTEKGKDVELRCDPISGHTALYWYRQSLGQGLEFLIYFQGNSAPDKSGLPSDRFSAERTGGSVSTLTIQRTQQEDSAVYLCASSLRGSVAEAFFGQGTRLTVV.

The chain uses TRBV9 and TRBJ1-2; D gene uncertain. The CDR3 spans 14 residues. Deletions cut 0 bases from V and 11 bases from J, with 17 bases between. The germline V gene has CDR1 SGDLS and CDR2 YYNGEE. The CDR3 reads CASSVEPAREGYTF. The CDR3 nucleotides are TGTGCCAGCAGCGTAGAACCTGCGAGGGAGGGTTACACCTTC.

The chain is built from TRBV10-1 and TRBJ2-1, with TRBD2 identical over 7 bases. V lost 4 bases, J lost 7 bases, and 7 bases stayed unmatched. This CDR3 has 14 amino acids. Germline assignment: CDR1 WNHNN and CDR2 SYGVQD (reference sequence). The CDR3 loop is CASSGLGSGNEQFF. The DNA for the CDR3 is TGCGCCAGCAGTGGTTTGGGTAGCGGGAATGAGCAGTTCTTC.

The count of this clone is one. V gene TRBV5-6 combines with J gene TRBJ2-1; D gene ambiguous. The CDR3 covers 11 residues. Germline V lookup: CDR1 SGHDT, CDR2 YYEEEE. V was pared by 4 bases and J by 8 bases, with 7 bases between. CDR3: CASSRVDEQFF. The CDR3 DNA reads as TGTGCCAGCAGCCGAGTGGATGAGCAGTTCTTC.

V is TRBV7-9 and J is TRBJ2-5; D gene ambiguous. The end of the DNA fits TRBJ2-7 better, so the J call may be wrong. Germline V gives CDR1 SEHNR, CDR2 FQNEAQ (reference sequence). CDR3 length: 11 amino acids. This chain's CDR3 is CAAEAPYEQYF. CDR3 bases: TGTGCCGCCGAGGCTCCCTACGAGCAGTACTTC.

In DNA, the CDR3 is TGCGCCAGCAGCCAAGAAGGGACAGCCCGAGGGGTAGGCTACACCTTC. As protein: CASSQEGTARGVGYTF. The genes are TRBV4-3 and TRBJ1-2; 7 bases fit TRBD1. CDR3 length: 16 amino acids. CDR1 and CDR2 (germline): LGHNA, YSLEER. The junction had 12 bases not matched to a gene; V was cut back by 0 bases and J by 8 bases.

CDR3 in amino acids: CASSQIGTGRGLNTEAFF. The CDR3 nucleotides are TGTGCCAGCAGCCAGATAGGGACAGGGAGGGGACTGAACACTGAAGCTTTCTTT. The chain is built from TRBV4-2 and TRBJ1-1, with 9 bases fitting TRBD1. Germline V gene sequence: CDR1 LGHNA, CDR2 YNFKEQ. After removal of 3 bases from V and 0 bases from J, the junction contained 11 bases not matched to a gene. The CDR3 runs to 18 residues.

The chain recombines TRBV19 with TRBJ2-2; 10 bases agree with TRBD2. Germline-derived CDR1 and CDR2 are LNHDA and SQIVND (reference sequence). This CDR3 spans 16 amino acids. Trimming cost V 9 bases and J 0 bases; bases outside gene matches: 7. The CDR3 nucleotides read TGTGCCAGCGAGCGGGGGGGCAGCGCGAACACCGGGGAGCTGTTTTTT. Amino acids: CASERGGSANTGELFF. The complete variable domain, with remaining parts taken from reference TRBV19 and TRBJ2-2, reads DGGITQSPKYLFRKEGQNVTLSCEQNLNHDAMYWYRQDPGQGLRLIYYSQIVNDFQKGDIAEGYSVSREKKESFPLTVTSAQKNPTAFYLCASERGGSANTGELFFGEGSRLTVL.

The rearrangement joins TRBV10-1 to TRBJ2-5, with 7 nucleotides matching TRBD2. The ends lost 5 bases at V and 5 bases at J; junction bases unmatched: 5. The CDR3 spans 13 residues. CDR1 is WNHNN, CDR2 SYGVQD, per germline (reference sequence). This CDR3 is CASSPGTIETQYF. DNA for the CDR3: TGCGCCAGCAGTCCCGGGACTATCGAGACCCAGTACTTC.

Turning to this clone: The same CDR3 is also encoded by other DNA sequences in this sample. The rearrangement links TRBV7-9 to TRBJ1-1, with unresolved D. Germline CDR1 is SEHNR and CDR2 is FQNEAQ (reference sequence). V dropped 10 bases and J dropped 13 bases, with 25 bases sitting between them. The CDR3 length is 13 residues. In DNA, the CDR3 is TGTGCCACCATTCCTCTGGGAAGGGAAGATGTTTTCTTT. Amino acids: CATIPLGREDVFF.

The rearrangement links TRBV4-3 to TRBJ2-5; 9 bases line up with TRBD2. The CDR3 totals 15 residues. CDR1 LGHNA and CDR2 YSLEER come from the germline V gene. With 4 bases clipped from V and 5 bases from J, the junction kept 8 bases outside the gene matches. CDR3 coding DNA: TGCGCCAGCAGCCCCACCGGGACTAGCAAGGAGACCCAGTACTTC. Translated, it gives CASSPTGTSKETQYF.

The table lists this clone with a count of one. This chain's CDR3 is CASSYPGQGNTIYF. CDR3 DNA sequence: TGTGCCAGCAGTTACCCGGGACAGGGAAACACCATATATTTT. The chain recombines TRBV6-5 with TRBJ1-3; 7 positions agree with TRBD1. The CDR3 has 14 residues. Per the germline V gene, CDR1 is MNHEY and CDR2 is SVGAGI. The V and J ends lost 2 bases and 4 bases, in that order; junction bases with no gene match: 2.

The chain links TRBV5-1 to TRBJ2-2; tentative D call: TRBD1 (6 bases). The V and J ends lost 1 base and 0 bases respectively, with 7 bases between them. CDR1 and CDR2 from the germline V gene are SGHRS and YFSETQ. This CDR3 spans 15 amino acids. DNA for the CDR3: TGCGCCAGCAGCTTGAAGGGGGCGAACACCGGGGAGCTGTTTTTT. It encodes CASSLKGANTGELFF.

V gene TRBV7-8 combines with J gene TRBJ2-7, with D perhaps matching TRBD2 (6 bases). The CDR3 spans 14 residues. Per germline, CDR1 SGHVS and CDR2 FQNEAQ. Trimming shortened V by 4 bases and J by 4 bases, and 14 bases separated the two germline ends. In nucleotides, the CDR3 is TGTGCCAGCAGCTCAGCGGGTATGGGGTACGAGCAGTACTTC. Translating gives CASSSAGMGYEQYF.

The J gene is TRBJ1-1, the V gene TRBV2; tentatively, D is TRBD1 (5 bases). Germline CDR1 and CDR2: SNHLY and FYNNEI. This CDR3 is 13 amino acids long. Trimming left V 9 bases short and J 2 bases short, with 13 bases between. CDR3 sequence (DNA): TGTGCCAGTTCCCGGGACCTTAACACTGAAGCTTTCTTT. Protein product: CASSRDLNTEAFF.

The CDR3, as DNA: TGTGCCAGCAGTGCAGGGGGCGCGGGCACTGAAGCTTTCTTT. It specifies CASSAGGAGTEAFF. V gene TRBV5-4 combines with J gene TRBJ1-1; 8 nucleotides match TRBD1. Germline values: CDR1 SGHNT, CDR2 YYREEE (reference sequence). The length of the CDR3 is 14 residues. The junction had 7 bases not matched to a gene; V was cut back by 5 bases and J by 4 bases.

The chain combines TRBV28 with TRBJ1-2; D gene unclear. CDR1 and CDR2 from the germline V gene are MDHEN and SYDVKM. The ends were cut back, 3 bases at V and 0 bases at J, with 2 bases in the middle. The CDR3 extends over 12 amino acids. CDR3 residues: CASSFTNYGYTF. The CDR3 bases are TGTGCCAGCAGTTTCACTAACTATGGCTACACCTTC.

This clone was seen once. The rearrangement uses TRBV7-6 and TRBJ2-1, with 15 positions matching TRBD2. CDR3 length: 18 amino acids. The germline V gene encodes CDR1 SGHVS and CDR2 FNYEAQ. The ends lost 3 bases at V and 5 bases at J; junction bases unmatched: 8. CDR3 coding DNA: TGTGCCAGCAGCTTCGGACTAGCGGGGGGGCTGGCGGACAATGAGCAGTTCTTC. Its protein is CASSFGLAGGLADNEQFF.

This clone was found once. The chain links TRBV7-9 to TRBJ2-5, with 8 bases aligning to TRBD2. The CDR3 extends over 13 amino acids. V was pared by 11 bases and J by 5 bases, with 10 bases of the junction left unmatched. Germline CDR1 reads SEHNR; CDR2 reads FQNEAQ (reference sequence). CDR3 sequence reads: CASHGGAGETQYF. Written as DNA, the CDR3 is TGTGCCTCCCACGGGGGGGCAGGGGAGACCCAGTACTTC.

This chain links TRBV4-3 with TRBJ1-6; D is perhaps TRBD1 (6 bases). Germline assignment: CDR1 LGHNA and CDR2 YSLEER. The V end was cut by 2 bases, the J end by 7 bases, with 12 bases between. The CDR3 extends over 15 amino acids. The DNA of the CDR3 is TGCGCCAGCAGCCAACACAGGGTGAGCAATTCACCCCTCCACTTT. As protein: CASSQHRVSNSPLHF.

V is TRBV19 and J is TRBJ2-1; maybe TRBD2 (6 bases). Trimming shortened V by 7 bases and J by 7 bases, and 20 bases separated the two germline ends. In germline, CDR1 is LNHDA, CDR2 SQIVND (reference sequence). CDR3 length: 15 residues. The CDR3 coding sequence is TGTGCCAGTACCCCCGGGGGAACAGTAGGAAATGAGCAGTTCTTC. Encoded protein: CASTPGGTVGNEQFF.

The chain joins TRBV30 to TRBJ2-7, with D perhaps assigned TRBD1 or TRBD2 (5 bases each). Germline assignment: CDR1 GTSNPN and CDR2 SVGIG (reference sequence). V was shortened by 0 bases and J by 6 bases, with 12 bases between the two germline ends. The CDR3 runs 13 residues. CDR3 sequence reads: CAWSVRTQGEQYF. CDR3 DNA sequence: TGTGCCTGGAGTGTTAGGACTCAGGGCGAGCAGTACTTC.